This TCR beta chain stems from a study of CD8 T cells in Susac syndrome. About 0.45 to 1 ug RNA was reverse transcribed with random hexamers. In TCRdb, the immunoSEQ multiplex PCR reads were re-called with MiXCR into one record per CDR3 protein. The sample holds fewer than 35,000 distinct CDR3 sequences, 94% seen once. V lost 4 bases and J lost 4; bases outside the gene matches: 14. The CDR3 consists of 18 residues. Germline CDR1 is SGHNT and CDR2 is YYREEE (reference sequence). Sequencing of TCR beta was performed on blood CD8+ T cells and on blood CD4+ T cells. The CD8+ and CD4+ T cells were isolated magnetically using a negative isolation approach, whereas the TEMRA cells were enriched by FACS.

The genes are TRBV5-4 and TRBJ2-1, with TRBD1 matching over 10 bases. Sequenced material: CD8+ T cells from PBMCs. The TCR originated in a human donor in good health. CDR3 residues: CASSKSGTGEFFYNEQFF. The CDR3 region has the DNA TGTGCCAGCAGCAAGTCCGGGACAGGGGAATTTTTTTACAATGAGCAGTTCTTC.